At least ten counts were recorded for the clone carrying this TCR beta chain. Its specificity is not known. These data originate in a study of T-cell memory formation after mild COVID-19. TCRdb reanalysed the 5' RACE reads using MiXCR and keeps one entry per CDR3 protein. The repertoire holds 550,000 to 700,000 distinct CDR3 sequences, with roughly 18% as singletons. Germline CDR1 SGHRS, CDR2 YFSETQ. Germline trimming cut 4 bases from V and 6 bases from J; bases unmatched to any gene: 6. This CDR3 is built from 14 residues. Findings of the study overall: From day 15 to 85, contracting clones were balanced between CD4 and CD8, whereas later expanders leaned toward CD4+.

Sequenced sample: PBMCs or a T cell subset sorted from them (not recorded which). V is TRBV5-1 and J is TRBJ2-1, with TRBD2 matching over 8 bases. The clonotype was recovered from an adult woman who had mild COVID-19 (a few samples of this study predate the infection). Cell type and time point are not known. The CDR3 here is CASSTGGTTNEQFF. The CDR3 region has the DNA TGCGCCAGCAGCACGGGGGGGACCACCAATGAGCAGTTCTTC.